This T cell receptor beta chain is drawn from a study of human versus mouse CDR3 diversity and MHC coevolution. Whole-study results and caveats: By iCHAO1, human TCR beta clonotypes numbered some 1.5 million, the most.

Germline V gives CDR1 SGHTA, CDR2 FQGTGA. The CDR3 has 15 residues. V lost 5 bases to trimming and J lost 2 bases; unmatched junction nucleotides: 7. As concerns this clone: Its antigen is undetermined.

TCRdb's table, derived via immunoSEQ multiplex PCR, lists solely in-frame clones and lacks some. Of some 60,000 clones in the sample, around 94% were seen once. The receptor comes from a person in their sixties or seventies in good health. This chain uses TRBV7-3 with TRBJ2-3; TRBD1 aligns across 7 bases. Sequencing input: naive CD4+ T cells from blood. Stated subset: CD45RO-negative CD62L-positive naive CD4 T cells. CDR3 in amino acids: CASSPHRGYTDTQYF. The CDR3 DNA is TGTGCCAGCAGCCCACACAGGGGATACACAGATACGCAGTATTTT.